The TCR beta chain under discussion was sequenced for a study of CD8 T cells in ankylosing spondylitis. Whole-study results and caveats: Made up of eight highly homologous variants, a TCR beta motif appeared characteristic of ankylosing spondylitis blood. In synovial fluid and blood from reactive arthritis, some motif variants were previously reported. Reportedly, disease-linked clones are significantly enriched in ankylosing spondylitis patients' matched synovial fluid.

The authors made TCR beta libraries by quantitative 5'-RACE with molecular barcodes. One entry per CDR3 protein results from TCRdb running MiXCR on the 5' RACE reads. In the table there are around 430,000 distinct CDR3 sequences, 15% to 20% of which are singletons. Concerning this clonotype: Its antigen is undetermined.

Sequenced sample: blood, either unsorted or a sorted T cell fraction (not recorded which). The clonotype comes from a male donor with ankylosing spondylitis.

DNA for the CDR3: TGTGCCAGCAAGGGGGGTAGCAATCAGCCCCAGCATTTT. This sequence encodes CASKGGSNQPQHF. This chain connects TRBV28 to TRBJ1-5, with a possible D match to TRBD1 (6 bases). The germline V and J ends were trimmed by 7 bases and 0 bases, with 7 bases remaining between them. In germline, CDR1 is MDHEN, CDR2 SYDVKM. There are 13 residues in the CDR3.